What follows are 20 T cell receptor beta chains derived from one specimen sequenced in a study of blood T cells in healthy people across ages. Alongside a J-beta primer mix, a sample-barcoded 5' primer served in a second PCR lasting 7 to 11 cycles. A single record per CDR3 protein comes from TCRdb applying MiXCR to the 5' RACE reads. The table has over a million distinct CDR3 sequences, under 55% seen once. Sequencing used blood. The receptor set was obtained from a woman between 18 and 30 years old in good health.

This chain links TRBV9 with TRBJ2-1; 9 bases agree with TRBD1. Looked up from germline, CDR1 is SGDLS and CDR2 is YYNGEE. The CDR3 runs to 16 residues. Losses at the gene ends were 3 bases for V and 8 bases for J; bases not matched to a gene: 12. The chain's CDR3 is CASSAETGGYVDEQFF. The CDR3 nucleotides read TGTGCCAGCAGCGCAGAGACAGGGGGATACGTAGATGAGCAGTTCTTC. The full variable domain, completed using reference TRBV9 and TRBJ2-1, is DSGVTQTPKHLITATGQRVTLRCSPRSGDLSVYWYQQSLDQGLQFLIQYYNGEERAKGNILERFSAQQFPDLHSELNLSSLELGDSALYFCASSAETGGYVDEQFFGPGTRLTVL.

The chain uses TRBV28 and TRBJ1-1, with 9 bases identical to TRBD1. CDR1 is MDHEN, CDR2 SYDVKM, per germline. The CDR3 runs to 12 residues. Trimming removed 5 bases from V and 11 bases from J; junction bases left unmatched: 6. CDR3 loop: CASSRRTGAAFF. The CDR3 nucleotides are TGTGCCAGCAGTCGCCGGACAGGGGCGGCTTTCTTT.

The chain links TRBV20-1 to TRBJ2-1; D uncertain. V was trimmed by 0 bases and J by 9 bases, leaving 15 bases between them. Germline V lookup: CDR1 DFQATT, CDR2 SNEGSKA (reference sequence). The CDR3 extends over 14 amino acids. The CDR3 coding sequence is TGCAGTGCTAGAGATGAAGGGTATCTGAGTGAGCAGTTCTTC. The encoded protein is CSARDEGYLSEQFF.

CDR3 DNA sequence: TGCAGTGCTAGAGATGGGTCGGCTCTGGGTCAGCCCCAGCATTTT. The encoded protein is CSARDGSALGQPQHF. The chain uses TRBV20-1 and TRBJ1-5; no firm D call. V dropped 0 bases and J dropped 6 bases, with 15 bases sitting between them. The length of the CDR3 is 15 residues. The germline gives CDR1 DFQATT, CDR2 SNEGSKA (reference sequence).

The V and J genes are TRBV28 and TRBJ1-6; D not certain. Trimming removed 3 bases at V and 7 bases at J, with 16 bases between. The CDR3 contains 16 residues. The germline V gene has CDR1 MDHEN and CDR2 SYDVKM. In DNA form, the CDR3 reads TGTGCCAGCAGTTTGAACCCTTTGTCAGCCAATTCACCCCTCCACTTT. Its translation is CASSLNPLSANSPLHF. The whole variable domain, remainder taken from reference TRBV28 and TRBJ1-6, is DVKVTQSSRYLVKRTGEKVFLECVQDMDHENMFWYRQDPGLGLRLIYFSYDVKMKEKGDIPEGYSVSREKKERFSLILESASTNQTSMYLCASSLNPLSANSPLHFGNGTRLTVT.

The chain couples TRBV4-2 to TRBJ1-1, with D hard to call. The CDR3 covers 14 residues. CDR1 is LGHNA and CDR2 is YNFKEQ in the germline V gene. Between the trimmed V and J ends, which lost 1 base and 5 bases, there was a span of 11 bases. CDR3 DNA sequence: TGTGCCAGCAGCCAAGGGGTCCGAGATACTGAAGCTTTCTTT. This sequence encodes CASSQGVRDTEAFF.

The chain uses TRBV20-1 and TRBJ2-7; 7 bases line up with TRBD1. CDR3 size: 16 residues. J lost 0 bases, V lost 1 base, and 9 bases had no gene match. From germline, CDR1 is DFQATT and CDR2 SNEGSKA (reference sequence). CDR3 DNA: TGCAGTGCTAGAGGGCCATGGGCAGGGGGCTCCTACGAGCAGTACTTC. Translation: CSARGPWAGGSYEQYF.

This clonotype was picked up a small number of times. The V call is TRBV5-1, the J call TRBJ1-4; 7 nucleotides line up with TRBD1. From germline, CDR1 is SGHRS and CDR2 YFSETQ. This CDR3 is built from 15 residues. V trimming: 3 bases; J trimming: 5 bases; junction bases outside the gene matches: 7. The CDR3 nucleotides read TGCGCCAGCAGCTCTAGGACAGGCTTCAATGAAAAACTGTTTTTT. Translating it yields CASSSRTGFNEKLFF.

Only a few counts were recorded for this clonotype. V gene TRBV9 combines with J gene TRBJ2-7, with 11 bases matching TRBD2. The germline gives CDR1 SGDLS, CDR2 YYNGEE. Germline trimming cut 0 bases from V and 3 bases from J; bases unmatched to any gene: 2. This CDR3 is built from 15 residues. CDR3 DNA sequence: TGTGCCAGCAGCGTAGGACTAGCGGGAAACTACGAGCAGTACTTC. It codes for CASSVGLAGNYEQYF.

A single count supports this clonotype. The germline gene is not matched at one end of the junction; a read error may be the cause. The chain is built from TRBV5-1 and TRBJ2-1; D uncertain. The CDR3 loop spans 15 amino acids. Germline-derived CDR1 and CDR2 are SGHRS and YFSETQ. CDR3 coding DNA: TGCGCCAGCAGCTGGGAAATAAGCTCCTACAGTGAGCAGTTCTTC. It specifies CASSWEISSYSEQFF.

This chain uses TRBV7-9 with TRBJ1-6; 8 nucleotides match TRBD1. J was trimmed by 4 bases and V by 5 bases; bases with no gene match: 4. Looked up from germline, CDR1 is SEHNR and CDR2 is FQNEAQ (reference sequence). The CDR3 loop spans 15 amino acids. The CDR3 spells CASSQTGDYNSPLHF. The CDR3 DNA sequence: TGTGCCAGCAGCCAGACAGGGGATTATAATTCACCCCTCCACTTT.

This chain joins TRBV20-1 and TRBJ2-3; weak D call: TRBD2 (5 bases). The CDR3 runs 14 residues. From germline, CDR1 is DFQATT and CDR2 SNEGSKA (reference sequence). Trimming removed 1 base at V and 3 bases at J, with 11 bases between. The CDR3 DNA follows: TGCAGTGCTAGAGTTGACGGGGTGACAGATACGCAGTATTTT. This gives the protein CSARVDGVTDTQYF.

This clonotype occurred a few times. The V gene is TRBV4-1, the J gene TRBJ2-7, with 8 bases fitting TRBD1. The CDR3 contains 16 residues. V shed 5 bases, J shed 6 bases, and the junction held 15 bases outside the gene matches. In germline, CDR1 is MGHRA, CDR2 YSYEKL. The CDR3 loop reads CASSFKPAGQGIEQYF. CDR3 sequence (DNA): TGCGCCAGCAGCTTCAAGCCAGCCGGACAGGGTATCGAGCAGTACTTC.

The table lists this clonotype with many counts. J is TRBJ1-5 and V is TRBV5-1; a weak D match, TRBD1 (6 bases). Germline V gene data show CDR1 as SGHRS and CDR2 as YFSETQ. The CDR3 spans 13 residues. V lost 4 bases and J 4 bases, leaving 9 bases between the germline ends. The CDR3 nucleotides are TGCGCCAGCAGCCAGGGGAATAATCAGCCCCAGCATTTT. This encodes CASSQGNNQPQHF.

Of note for this clonotype: A read error may account for a junction end that differs from germline. The rearrangement links TRBV12-5 to TRBJ2-3; the match to TRBD2 covers 11 bases. Germline lookup yields CDR1 LGHNT and CDR2 FRNRAP. CDR3 size: 15 residues. CDR3 DNA: TGTGCTATTGGTTTGACTAGCGGGAACACAGATACGCAGTATTTT. Residues: CAIGLTSGNTDTQYF.

This sequence joins TRBV11-2 and TRBJ1-1; D gene unclear. Per the germline V gene, CDR1 is SGHAT and CDR2 is FQNNGV. The CDR3 has 13 residues. V was pared by 1 base and J by 4 bases, with 7 bases between. CDR3 loop: CASSLVWSTEAFF. CDR3 bases: TGTGCCAGCAGCTTAGTGTGGAGCACTGAAGCTTTCTTT.

This sequence joins TRBV2 and TRBJ2-5; 10 bases match TRBD2. Judging by the DNA end, TRBJ2-7 fits better; the J call may be wrong. The length of the CDR3 is 14 residues. Looked up from germline, CDR1 is SNHLY and CDR2 is FYNNEI. This chain's CDR3 is CASSPSGSLSEQYF. The CDR3 region has the DNA TGTGCCAGCAGTCCTAGCGGGAGCTTATCCGAGCAGTACTTC.

CDR3: CASSLRKLHYNEQYF. CDR3 sequence (DNA): TGTGCCAGCAGCTTACGGAAGCTTCACTACAATGAGCAGTACTTC. The chain uses TRBV7-2 and TRBJ2-1; no reliable D call. The J call may be in error: the DNA end matches TRBJ2-7 better. The CDR3 consists of 15 residues. From germline, CDR1 is SGHTA and CDR2 FQGNSA.

This clonotype was seen a few times. V gene TRBV7-2 combines with J gene TRBJ2-1, with a tentative D call TRBD2 (5 bases). The J call may not be correct, given that the DNA end is closer to TRBJ2-7. The germline CDR1 and CDR2 sequences are SGHTA and FQGNSA. The CDR3 is made up of 16 amino acids. CDR3 region: CASSLGSLARYNEQYF. CDR3 sequence (DNA): TGTGCCAGCAGCTTAGGGTCTCTAGCCCGTTACAATGAGCAGTACTTC.

This clonotype was seen only once. This chain uses TRBV9 with TRBJ2-5, with TRBD2 matching over 8 bases. J was trimmed by 11 bases and V by 0 bases; bases with no gene match: 12. The CDR3 loop spans 15 amino acids. CDR1 SGDLS and CDR2 YYNGEE come from the germline V gene. DNA for the CDR3: TGTGCCAGCAGCGTAGAACGGGAGGGCCTCGATGAGCAGTACTTC. It encodes CASSVEREGLDEQYF.